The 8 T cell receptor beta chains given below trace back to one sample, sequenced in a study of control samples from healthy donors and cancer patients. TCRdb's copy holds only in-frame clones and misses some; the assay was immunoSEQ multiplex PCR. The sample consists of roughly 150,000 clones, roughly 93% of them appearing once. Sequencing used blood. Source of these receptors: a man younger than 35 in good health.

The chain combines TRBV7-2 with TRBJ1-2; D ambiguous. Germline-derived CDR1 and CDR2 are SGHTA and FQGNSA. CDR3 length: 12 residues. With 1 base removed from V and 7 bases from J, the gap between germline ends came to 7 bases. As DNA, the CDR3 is TGTGCCAGCAGCTTAGGGGCGAGTGGCTACACCTTC. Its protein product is CASSLGASGYTF.

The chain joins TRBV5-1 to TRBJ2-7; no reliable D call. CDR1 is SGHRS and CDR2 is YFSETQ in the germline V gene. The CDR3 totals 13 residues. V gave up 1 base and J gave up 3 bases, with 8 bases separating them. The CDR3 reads CASSLFSDYEQYF. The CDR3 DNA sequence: TGCGCCAGCAGCTTGTTTTCCGACTACGAGCAGTACTTC.

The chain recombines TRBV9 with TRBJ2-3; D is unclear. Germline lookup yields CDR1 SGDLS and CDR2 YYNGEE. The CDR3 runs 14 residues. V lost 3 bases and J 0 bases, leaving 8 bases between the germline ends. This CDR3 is CASSALPSTDTQYF. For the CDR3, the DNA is TGTGCCAGCAGCGCACTACCTAGCACAGATACGCAGTATTTT.

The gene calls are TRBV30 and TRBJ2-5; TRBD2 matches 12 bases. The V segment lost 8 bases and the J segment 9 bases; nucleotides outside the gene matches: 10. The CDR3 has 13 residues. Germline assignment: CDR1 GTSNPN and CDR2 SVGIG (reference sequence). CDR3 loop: CASSSGRAGPQYF. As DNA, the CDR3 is TGTGCCAGCTCTAGCGGGAGGGCCGGCCCCCAGTACTTC.

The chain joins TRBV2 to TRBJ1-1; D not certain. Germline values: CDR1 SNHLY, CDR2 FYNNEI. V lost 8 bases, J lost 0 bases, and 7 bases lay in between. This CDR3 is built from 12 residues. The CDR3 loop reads CASCYMNTEAFF. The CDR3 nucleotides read TGTGCCAGCTGCTACATGAACACTGAAGCTTTCTTT.

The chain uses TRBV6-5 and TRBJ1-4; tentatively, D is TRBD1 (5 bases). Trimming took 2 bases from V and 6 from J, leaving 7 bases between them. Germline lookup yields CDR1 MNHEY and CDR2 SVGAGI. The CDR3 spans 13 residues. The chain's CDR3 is CASSYTGHEKLFF. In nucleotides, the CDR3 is TGTGCCAGCAGTTACACGGGGCATGAAAAACTGTTTTTT.

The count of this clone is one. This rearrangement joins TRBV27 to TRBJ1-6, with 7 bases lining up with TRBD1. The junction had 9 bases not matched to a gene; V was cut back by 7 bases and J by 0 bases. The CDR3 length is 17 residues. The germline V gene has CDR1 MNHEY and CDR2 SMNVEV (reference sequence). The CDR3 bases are TGTGCCAGCAACCCCGCAGCAGGGGGCTCCTATAATTCACCCCTCCACTTT. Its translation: CASNPAAGGSYNSPLHF.

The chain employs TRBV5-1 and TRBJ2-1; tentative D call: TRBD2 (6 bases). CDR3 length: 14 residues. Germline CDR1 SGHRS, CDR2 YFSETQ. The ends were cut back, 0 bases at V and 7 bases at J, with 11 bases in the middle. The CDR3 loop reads CASSLDAAGNEQFF. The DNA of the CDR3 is TGCGCCAGCAGCTTGGACGCCGCGGGGAATGAGCAGTTCTTC.